This TCR beta chain was captured in a study of blood T cell repertoires in COVID-19. Study at large: The samples span acute and convalescent COVID-19 from the United States, Italy and Spain. Sources were T cells, B-cell-depleted T cells, or PBMCs; the material itself was cDNA or gDNA.

In the original processing: Reference gene primer amplification gave estimated nucleated cell counts. Using immunoSEQ multiplex PCR, the repertoire was profiled, and TCRdb retains in-frame clones only, with some absent. Clonal size and the V and J genes are those of that table, whereas D and trimming came from the DNA. The table includes some 20,000 clones, about nine tenths detected once. The sequence was obtained from a human donor in a cohort sampled during active COVID-19. The sequenced sample consisted of peripheral blood.

This CDR3 is CASSSGTGAEAFF. CDR3 nucleotides: TGTGCCAGCAGCTCCGGGACAGGGGCAGAAGCTTTCTTT. V usage is TRBV7-3 and J usage is TRBJ1-1; 10 nucleotides line up with TRBD1. The junction had 4 bases not matched to a gene; V was cut back by 4 bases and J by 8 bases. The CDR3 extends over 13 amino acids. CDR1 SGHTA and CDR2 FQGTGA come from the germline V gene.